What follows describes a single T cell receptor beta chain. Antigen unknown. This specimen belongs to a study of T cell repertoires in cytomegalovirus infection. The wider study: Well-studied HLA-B-restricted epitopes and recently identified HLA-C-restricted epitopes of CMV were both used in the study. CMV infection together with matching HLA type was indicated by public TCR beta signatures. General study points: HLA-C-restricted TCR beta clonotypes specific for CMV led the ex vivo response. Of the TCR beta families, the public ones yielded a cumulative frequency that identified carriers of CMV plus the relevant HLA.

Germline lookup yields CDR1 SGHTA and CDR2 FQGNSA. The CDR3 spans 14 residues. The V end lost 4 bases, the J end lost 1 base, and 8 bases lay between the germline ends. TCRdb fed the reads into MiXCR, producing one record per CDR3 protein. The table records 400,000 to 600,000 distinct CDR3 sequences, about 39% of them present only once. The J gene is TRBJ2-1, the V gene TRBV7-2, with D tentatively TRBD1 (5 bases). This clonotype was sampled from a human donor in good health (CMV status not recorded). Some clones in this sample may be carry-over from other donors' samples. The sequences come from cultured PBMCs, collected from culture after CMV antigen stimulation. Here the CDR3 reads CASSSYRSYNEQFF. CDR3 DNA: TGTGCCAGCAGCTCCTACAGGTCCTACAATGAGCAGTTCTTC.